The clone carrying this T cell receptor beta chain showed up just a few times. This sample was taken from a study of identical twins. Template switching introduced a universal primer site, and the cDNA bore unique molecular identifiers. From the 5' RACE reads, TCRdb called clonotypes with MiXCR, one entry per CDR3 protein. The sample consists of approximately 500,000 distinct CDR3 sequences, 13% to 15% of them appearing once. J lost 5 bases, V lost 4 bases, and 10 bases had no gene match. The CDR3 is 15 amino acids. Germline values: CDR1 SGHRS, CDR2 YFSETQ. This sample was also put to use in a study of yellow fever vaccine responses in identical twins.

The TCR was taken from a woman between 18 and 30 years old in good health. Sequencing was done on a sample of CD4+ T cells sorted from blood. This rearrangement joins TRBV5-1 to TRBJ1-1, with TRBD1 identical over 8 bases. The CDR3 protein is CASSPGTGLGTEAFF. The CDR3 nucleotides read TGCGCCAGCAGCCCAGGGACAGGCCTCGGGACTGAAGCTTTCTTT.